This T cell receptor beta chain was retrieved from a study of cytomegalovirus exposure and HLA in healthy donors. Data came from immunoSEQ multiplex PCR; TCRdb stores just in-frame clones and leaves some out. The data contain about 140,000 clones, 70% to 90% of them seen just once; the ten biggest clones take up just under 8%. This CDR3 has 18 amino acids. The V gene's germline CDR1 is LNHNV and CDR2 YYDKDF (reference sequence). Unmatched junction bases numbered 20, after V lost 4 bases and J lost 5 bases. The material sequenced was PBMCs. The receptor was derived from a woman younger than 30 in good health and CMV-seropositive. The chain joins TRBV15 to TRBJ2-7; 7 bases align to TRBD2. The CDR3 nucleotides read TGTGCCACCAGCATAACTGCGGGGGACCCGGGGCTTTCCCACGAGCAGTACTTC. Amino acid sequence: CATSITAGDPGLSHEQYF.